Below are 18 T cell receptor beta chains sequenced from a single sample in a study of shared clonotypes between healthy human individuals. Here immunoSEQ multiplex PCR was the method, and the copy in TCRdb shows in-frame clones only, minus some. The data show around 1 million clones, around 80% seen once. Sequencing was done on a sample of memory CD4+ T cells sorted from blood. Subset specified: CD45RA-negative fraction. These receptor sequences come from a man between 18 and 29 years old in good health.

This sequence joins TRBV5-4 and TRBJ2-7; 8 bases match TRBD2. Trimming removed 4 bases from V and 3 bases from J; junction bases left unmatched: 6. CDR3 length: 14 amino acids. CDR1 is SGHNT, CDR2 YYREEE, per germline (reference sequence). The CDR3 protein is CASSKAGALYEQYF. The DNA for the CDR3 is TGTGCCAGCAGCAAAGCGGGGGCCCTCTACGAGCAGTACTTC. Complete variable domain (other parts from reference TRBV5-4 and TRBJ2-7): ETGVTQSPTHLIKTRGQQVTLRCSSQSGHNTVSWYQQALGQGPQFIFQYYREEENGRGNFPPRFSGLQFPNYSSELNVNALELDDSALYLCASSKAGALYEQYFGPGTRLTVT.

The gene calls are TRBV27 and TRBJ2-7; 9 positions match TRBD1. Germline V gene sequence: CDR1 MNHEY, CDR2 SMNVEV (reference sequence). The V gene end was trimmed by 2 bases and the J gene end by 2 bases; junction bases not matched to a gene: 16. The CDR3 loop spans 19 amino acids. CDR3 DNA sequence: TGTGCCAGCAGTTTACGCGTTGGGGGATGGACAGGGGAAACCTACGAGCAGTACTTC. Encoded protein: CASSLRVGGWTGETYEQYF.

A word on this clone: The junction departs from germline at one end; a sequencing error may be responsible. V usage is TRBV7-7 and J usage is TRBJ2-3, with D possibly being TRBD2 (6 bases). The germline V gene has CDR1 SSHAT and CDR2 FNYEAQ (reference sequence). The length of the CDR3 is 13 residues. The CDR3 region has the DNA TGTGCTAGCAGCACTAGCCCAGAAGATACGCAGTATTTT. Translated: CASSTSPEDTQYF. Full variable domain (remainder filled in from reference TRBV7-7 and TRBJ2-3): GAGVSQSPRYKVTKRGQDVTLRCDPISSHATLYWYQQALGQGPEFLTYFNYEAQPDKSGLPSDRFSAERPEGSISTLTIQRTEQRDSAMYRCASSTSPEDTQYFGPGTRLTVL.

The chain joins TRBV6-6 to TRBJ2-1, with 13 bases identical to TRBD2. The V gene's germline CDR1 is MNHNY and CDR2 SVGAGI (reference sequence). The CDR3 spans 15 residues. Losses at the gene ends were 6 bases for V and 8 bases for J; bases not matched to a gene: 7. The CDR3 DNA reads as TGTGCCAGCAGCCGACTAGCGGGAGGAGTCGATGAGCAGTTCTTC. It is translated as CASSRLAGGVDEQFF.

The chain couples TRBV19 to TRBJ1-2; 11 nucleotides align to TRBD1. The CDR3 consists of 14 residues. J gave up 8 bases and V 6 bases, and 8 bases lay outside the gene matches. Per the germline V gene, CDR1 is LNHDA and CDR2 is SQIVND (reference sequence). In nucleotides, the CDR3 is TGTGCCAGTAGGCCGTCGGGACAGGGGGACGGCTACACCTTC. This gives the protein CASRPSGQGDGYTF.

The CDR3 loop is CASRTGRETGELFF. CDR3 nucleotide sequence: TGTGCCAGTAGGACTGGACGGGAAACCGGGGAGCTGTTTTTT. The V and J genes are TRBV19 and TRBJ2-2; D is perhaps TRBD2 (5 bases). V was shortened by 6 bases and J by 5 bases, with 13 bases between the two germline ends. The CDR3 has 14 amino acids. Germline CDR1 and CDR2: LNHDA and SQIVND (reference sequence).

This clone was seen a single time. A much bigger clone sits one base away, suggesting this may be a read error. This CDR3 is also generated by other DNA sequences in the sample. The chain combines TRBV15 with TRBJ2-3, with a possible D match to TRBD1 (6 bases). The germline CDR1 and CDR2 sequences are LNHNV and YYDKDF (reference sequence). This CDR3 is 14 amino acids long. Trimming shortened V by 3 bases and J by 2 bases, and 9 bases separated the two germline ends. The CDR3 DNA follows: TGTGCCACCAGCAGGACAGGCGACACAGATACGCAGTATTTT. Its protein is CATSRTGDTDTQYF. The variable domain in full, completed from reference TRBV15 and TRBJ2-3, reads DAMVIQNPRYQVTQFGKPVTLSCSQTLNHNVMYWYQQKSSQAPKLLFHYYDKDFNNEADTPDNFQSRRPNTSFCFLDIRSPGLGDTAMYLCATSRTGDTDTQYFGPGTRLTVL.

The chain has TRBV4-3 and TRBJ1-2; D gene unclear. The germline CDR1 and CDR2 sequences are LGHNA and YSLEER. Trimming shortened V by 0 bases and J by 5 bases, and 10 bases separated the two germline ends. The length of the CDR3 is 14 residues. CDR3 nucleotide sequence: TGCGCCAGCAGCCAAGAATGGGTGGGATATGGCTACACCTTC. Encoded protein: CASSQEWVGYGYTF.

The chain carries TRBV13 and TRBJ2-3; D ambiguous. V was cut by 2 bases and J by 2 bases, with 14 bases left in between. This CDR3 is built from 16 residues. CDR1 and CDR2 from the germline V gene are PRHDT and FYEKMQ (reference sequence). CDR3 nucleotide sequence: TGTGCCAGCAGCTTAAGAAGTAGCAGTTTCACAGATACGCAGTATTTT. Translated, it gives CASSLRSSSFTDTQYF.

The chain is built from TRBV2 and TRBJ2-5, with 7 bases identical to TRBD2. J lost 5 bases, V lost 10 bases, and 10 bases had no gene match. Looked up from germline, CDR1 is SNHLY and CDR2 is FYNNEI. The CDR3 covers 13 residues. CDR3 in DNA: TGTGCCACCACGACTAGCATCGCGGAGACCCAGTACTTC. It translates to CATTTSIAETQYF.

Turning to this clone: This specimen includes other DNA sequences encoding the same CDR3. This rearrangement joins TRBV11-2 to TRBJ1-1; the D is unclear. The CDR3 consists of 13 residues. Trimming cost V 3 bases and J 1 base, with 6 bases left between them. CDR1 is SGHAT and CDR2 is FQNNGV in the germline V gene. CDR3 loop: CASSFRENTEAFF. In nucleotides, the CDR3 is TGTGCCAGCAGCTTTCGCGAGAACACTGAAGCTTTCTTT.

This clone was seen only a few times. The chain employs TRBV30 and TRBJ1-1; D is ambiguous. Germline-derived CDR1 and CDR2 are GTSNPN and SVGIG (reference sequence). The length of the CDR3 is 11 residues. Between the trimmed V and J ends, which lost 0 bases and 8 bases, there was a span of 7 bases. CDR3 DNA: TGTGCCTGGAGTGTACAACACGAAGCTTTCTTT. Protein product: CAWSVQHEAFF. Full variable domain (rest looked up from reference TRBV30 and TRBJ1-1): SQTIHQWPATLVQPVGSPLSLECTVEGTSNPNLYWYRQAAGRGLQLLFYSVGIGQISSEVPQNLSASRPQDRQFILSSKKLLLSDSGFYLCAWSVQHEAFFGQGTRLTVV.

The genes are TRBV6-1 and TRBJ2-2, with 12 positions matching TRBD2. With 4 bases clipped from V and 5 bases from J, the junction kept 5 bases outside the gene matches. CDR3 size: 16 residues. CDR1 and CDR2 (germline): MNHNS, SASEGT. CDR3: CASSAQTSGGTGELFF. The CDR3 DNA reads TGTGCCAGCAGTGCTCAGACTAGCGGGGGAACCGGGGAGCTGTTTTTT.

This clone showed up just a few times. The J gene is TRBJ2-7, the V gene TRBV7-9; tentatively, D is TRBD1 (6 bases). The CDR3 totals 14 residues. From germline, CDR1 is SEHNR and CDR2 FQNEAQ (reference sequence). Between the trimmed V and J ends, which lost 2 bases and 2 bases, there was a span of 10 bases. This chain's CDR3 is CASSLRGGTYEQYF. The CDR3, as DNA: TGTGCCAGCAGCTTACGAGGGGGAACCTACGAGCAGTACTTC.

This chain links TRBV5-6 with TRBJ2-7; 11 bases line up with TRBD2. Germline V gene data show CDR1 as SGHDT and CDR2 as YYEEEE. Losses at the gene ends were 4 bases for V and 7 bases for J; bases not matched to a gene: 7. This CDR3 comprises 14 residues. The CDR3 loop reads CASSLIAGGKEQYF. CDR3 nucleotides: TGTGCCAGCAGCCTGATAGCGGGAGGGAAGGAGCAGTACTTC.

This chain uses TRBV9 with TRBJ1-6, with 7 bases fitting TRBD1. The ends lost 3 bases at V and 10 bases at J; junction bases unmatched: 7. CDR3 length equals 14 residues. Germline V CDR1 and CDR2: SGDLS, YYNGEE. CDR3 region: CASSGQGNTSPLHF. The CDR3 nucleotides are TGTGCCAGCAGCGGACAGGGAAACACGTCACCCCTCCACTTT.

V gene TRBV27 combines with J gene TRBJ2-7; D is unclear. CDR1 and CDR2 from the germline V gene are MNHEY and SMNVEV (reference sequence). The CDR3 totals 18 residues. The ends were cut back, 6 bases at V and 4 bases at J, with 28 bases in the middle. The CDR3 reads CASSPRRGQAQAAYEQYF. CDR3 in DNA: TGTGCCAGCAGCCCCCGGAGAGGTCAAGCCCAGGCCGCGTACGAGCAGTACTTC.

This clone appeared a single time. This sequence joins TRBV25-1 and TRBJ1-1; possibly TRBD1 for D (5 bases). The germline V gene has CDR1 MGHDK and CDR2 SYGVNS. The CDR3 spans 14 residues. V was clipped by 0 bases and J by 8 bases, with 13 bases between them. The CDR3 DNA is TGTGCCAGCAGTGAATATTTCATCGGGGGGGAAGCTTTCTTT. Protein sequence: CASSEYFIGGEAFF.